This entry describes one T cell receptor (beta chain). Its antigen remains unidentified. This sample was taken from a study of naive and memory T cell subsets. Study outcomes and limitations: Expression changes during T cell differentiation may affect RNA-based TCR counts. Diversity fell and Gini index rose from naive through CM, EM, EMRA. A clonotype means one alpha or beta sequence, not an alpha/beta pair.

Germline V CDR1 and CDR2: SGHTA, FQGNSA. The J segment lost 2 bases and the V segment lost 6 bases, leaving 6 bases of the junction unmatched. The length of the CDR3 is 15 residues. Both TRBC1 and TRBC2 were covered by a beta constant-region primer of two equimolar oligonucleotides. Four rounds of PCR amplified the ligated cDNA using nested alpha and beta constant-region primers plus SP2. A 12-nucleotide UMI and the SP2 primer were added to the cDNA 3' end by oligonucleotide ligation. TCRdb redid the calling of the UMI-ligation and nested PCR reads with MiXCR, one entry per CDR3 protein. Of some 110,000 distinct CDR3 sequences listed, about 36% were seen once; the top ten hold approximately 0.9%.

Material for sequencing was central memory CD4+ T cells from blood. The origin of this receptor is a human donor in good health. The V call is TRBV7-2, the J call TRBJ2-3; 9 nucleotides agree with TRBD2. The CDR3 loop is CASSPLAGTTDTQYF. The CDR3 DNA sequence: TGTGCCAGCAGTCCACTAGCGGGTACCACAGATACGCAGTATTTT.